Listed here are 15 T cell receptor beta chains from one sample, sequenced in a study of identical twins (dated by TCRdb to the mid-2010s). The receptor library was made with 5' RACE. These reads were obtained on an Illumina HiSeq 2000. TCRdb's own reprocessing of the public reads used fastp at Q25 and MiXCR and kept productive beta chains. Rows with one shared CDR3 protein collapse into an entry with the most common genes and DNA. The sample contains approximately 670,000 distinct CDR3 sequences, 6% to 6.5% of them found a single time. Together, the top ten hold 1.5% to 2% of the sample. Material: naive T cells sorted from blood. What the cell subset or site label conveys for this sample: cells isolated with a human naive T-cell isolation kit. Receptors were obtained from a man between 18 and 29 years old in good health.

This clonotype was seen many times. The chain recombines TRBV30 with TRBJ2-2, with D perhaps TRBD1 (5 bases). The CDR3 has 13 residues. V lost 3 bases and J lost 2, with 7 bases in between. Germline CDR1 is GTSNPN and CDR2 is SVGIG (reference sequence). CDR3 in amino acids: CAWRGQNTGELFF. CDR3 sequence (DNA): TGTGCCTGGAGGGGGCAAAACACCGGGGAGCTGTTTTTT.

This clonotype has at least ten counts. The chain joins TRBV29-1 to TRBJ2-7; 9 bases map to TRBD1. CDR3 length: 15 amino acids. Germline trimming cut 6 bases from V and 0 bases from J; bases unmatched to any gene: 9. CDR1 is SQVTM and CDR2 is ANQGSEA in the germline V gene. The CDR3 sequence: CSVSSGTGSSYEQYF. The CDR3 nucleotides read TGCAGCGTATCGTCCGGGACAGGGAGCTCCTACGAGCAGTACTTC.

This clonotype has ten or more counts. This chain connects TRBV10-3 to TRBJ2-1; no firm D call. V dropped 5 bases and J dropped 7 bases, with 12 bases sitting between them. Germline CDR1 is ENHRY and CDR2 is SYGVKD. The CDR3 covers 13 residues. The CDR3 loop reads CAISLQSSNEQFF. CDR3 bases: TGTGCCATCAGTCTACAGTCCTCAAATGAGCAGTTCTTC.

The table lists this clonotype with a few counts. V and J are TRBV12-3 or TRBV12-4 and TRBJ1-5; D uncertain. Trimming removed 5 bases at V and 7 bases at J, with 12 bases between. The CDR3 covers 13 residues. The CDR3 DNA follows: TGTGCCAGCAGTGAGGGAACAAGACAGCCCCAGCATTTT. Its protein product is CASSEGTRQPQHF.

This clonotype was seen a few times. Its ends do not fully match the called genes, so a read error is possible. The chain employs TRBV4-2 and TRBJ2-7, with 7 bases identical to TRBD2. There are 14 residues in the CDR3. Germline V CDR1 and CDR2: LGHNA, YNFKEQ. CDR3 bases: TGTGCCAGCAGCCAAGATTTCGCGGGAGTGCGCACGAACTTC. Translation: CASSQDFAGVRTNF.

This clonotype was seen a handful of times. The chain carries TRBV4-2 and TRBJ2-7, with 11 bases aligning to TRBD1. This CDR3 has 16 residues. Germline lookup yields CDR1 LGHNA and CDR2 YNFKEQ. V lost 2 bases, J lost 7 bases, and 10 bases stayed unmatched. CDR3 DNA sequence: TGTGCCAGCAGCCAATCCCGGACAGGGGGCAAGGTTGAGCAGTACTTC. Translating gives CASSQSRTGGKVEQYF.

Only a few counts were recorded for this clonotype. The chain is built from TRBV5-5 and TRBJ1-1, with 7 nucleotides matching TRBD1. The trim removed 3 bases at V and 4 bases at J, leaving 6 bases unmatched. The CDR3 length is 14 residues. Germline CDR1 and CDR2: SGHKS and YYEKEE (reference sequence). In nucleotides, the CDR3 is TGTGCCAGCAGCTCGGAGGGGGCCGCCACTGAAGCTTTCTTT. Residues: CASSSEGAATEAFF.

The sample holds a few counts of this clonotype. The gene calls are TRBV20-1 and TRBJ2-1, with D possibly matching TRBD2 (5 bases). Germline CDR1 reads DFQATT; CDR2 reads SNEGSKA (reference sequence). The CDR3 has 13 residues. V lost 3 bases, J lost 9 bases, and 15 bases lay in between. The CDR3 reads CSASYSMAGEQFF. The CDR3 nucleotides are TGCAGTGCTAGTTATAGCATGGCGGGTGAGCAGTTCTTC.

This clonotype has only a few counts. This chain links TRBV3-1 with TRBJ2-1; D is uncertain. The ends were cut back, 4 bases at V and 0 bases at J, with 16 bases in the middle. CDR3 size: 17 residues. CDR1 and CDR2 from the germline V gene are LGHDT and YNNKEL (reference sequence). The CDR3 DNA reads TGTGCCAGCAGCCCCCGTCGGATCCTAAGCTCCTACAATGAGCAGTTCTTC. The encoded protein is CASSPRRILSSYNEQFF.

The chain recombines TRBV12-5 with TRBJ2-1, with a weak D call TRBD2 (6 bases). In germline, CDR1 is LGHNT, CDR2 FRNRAP. The CDR3 runs to 14 residues. The ends were cut back, 0 bases at V and 9 bases at J, with 12 bases in the middle. Written as DNA, the CDR3 is TGTGCTAGTGGTTTGGTACTCGGAGGGACTGAGCAGTTCTTC. Protein: CASGLVLGGTEQFF.

This clonotype was detected only a few times. The chain couples TRBV7-9 to TRBJ2-4; 7 bases match TRBD1. J lost 1 base, V lost 5 bases, and 8 bases had no gene match. The CDR3 totals 16 residues. Per germline, CDR1 SEHNR and CDR2 FQNEAQ (reference sequence). The CDR3 bases are TGTGCCAGCAGCCTTTCAGGGGGTTTGGCCAAAAACATTCAGTACTTC. It specifies CASSLSGGLAKNIQYF.

This clonotype was seen repeatedly, ten times or more. In DNA, the CDR3 is TGTGCCATACAGGGTACCACCGGGGAGCTGTTTTTT. Its protein product is CAIQGTTGELFF. This chain connects TRBV10-3 to TRBJ2-2; possibly TRBD1 for D (6 bases). V lost 9 bases and J 4 bases, leaving 9 bases between the germline ends. Germline CDR1 ENHRY, CDR2 SYGVKD. The length of the CDR3 is 12 residues.

The CDR3 region has the DNA TGTGCCAGCAGCCCCCGGGTAGCGGGAGAGACCGGGGAGCTGTTTTTT. Its translation is CASSPRVAGETGELFF. This rearrangement joins TRBV11-2 to TRBJ2-2, with 9 bases lining up with TRBD2. Trimming removed 5 bases from V and 5 bases from J; junction bases left unmatched: 9. CDR1 is SGHAT, CDR2 FQNNGV, per germline. The CDR3 extends over 16 amino acids.

This clonotype was found many times. CDR3 nucleotides: TGCAGCGTTGAAGGCGGCGGACTAGGAACCTACAATGAGCAGTTCTTC. This encodes CSVEGGGLGTYNEQFF. This rearrangement joins TRBV29-1 to TRBJ2-1; 7 bases line up with TRBD2. CDR3 length: 16 amino acids. V lost 1 base and J lost 2; bases outside the gene matches: 8. Looked up from germline, CDR1 is SQVTM and CDR2 is ANQGSEA.

This clonotype was counted only a few times. This chain connects TRBV9 to TRBJ2-7; D is unclear. This CDR3 comprises 12 residues. V was pared by 1 base and J by 7 bases, with 9 bases between. Germline assignment: CDR1 SGDLS and CDR2 YYNGEE. The CDR3 coding sequence is TGTGCCAGCAGCGTATTAATAGAGGAGCAGTACGTC. Protein product: CASSVLIEEQYV.